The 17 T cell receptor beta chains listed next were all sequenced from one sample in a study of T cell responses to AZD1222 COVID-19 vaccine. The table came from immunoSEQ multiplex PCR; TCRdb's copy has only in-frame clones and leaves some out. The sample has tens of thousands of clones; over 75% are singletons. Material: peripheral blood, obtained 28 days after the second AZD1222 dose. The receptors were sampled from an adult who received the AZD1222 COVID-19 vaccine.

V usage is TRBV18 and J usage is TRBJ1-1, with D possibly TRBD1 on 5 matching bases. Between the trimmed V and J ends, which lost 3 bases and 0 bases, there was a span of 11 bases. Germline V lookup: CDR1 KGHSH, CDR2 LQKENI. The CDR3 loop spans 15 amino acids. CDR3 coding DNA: TGTGCCAGCTCACCCAGGGTCTCGATGAACACTGAAGCTTTCTTT. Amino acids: CASSPRVSMNTEAFF.

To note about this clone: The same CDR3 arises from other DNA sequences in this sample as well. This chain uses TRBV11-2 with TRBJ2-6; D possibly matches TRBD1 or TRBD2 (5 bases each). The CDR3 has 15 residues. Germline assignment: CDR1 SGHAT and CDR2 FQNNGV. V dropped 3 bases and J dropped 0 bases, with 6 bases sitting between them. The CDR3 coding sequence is TGTGCCAGCAGCTTGAGGGGCTCTGGGGCCAACGTCCTGACTTTC. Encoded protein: CASSLRGSGANVLTF.

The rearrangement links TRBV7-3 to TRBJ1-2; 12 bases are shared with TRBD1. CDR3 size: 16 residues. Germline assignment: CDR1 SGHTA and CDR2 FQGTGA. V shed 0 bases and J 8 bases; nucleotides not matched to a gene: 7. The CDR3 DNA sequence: TGTGCCAGCAGCTTAACGCCGGGACAGGGGGCGGAAGGCTACACCTTC. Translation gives CASSLTPGQGAEGYTF.

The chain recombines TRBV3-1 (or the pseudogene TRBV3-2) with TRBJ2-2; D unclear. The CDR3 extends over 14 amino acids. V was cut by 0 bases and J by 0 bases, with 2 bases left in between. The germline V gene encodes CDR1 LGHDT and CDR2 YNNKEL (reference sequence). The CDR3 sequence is CASSQESNTGELFF. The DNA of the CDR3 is TGTGCCAGCAGCCAAGAATCGAACACCGGGGAGCTGTTTTTT.

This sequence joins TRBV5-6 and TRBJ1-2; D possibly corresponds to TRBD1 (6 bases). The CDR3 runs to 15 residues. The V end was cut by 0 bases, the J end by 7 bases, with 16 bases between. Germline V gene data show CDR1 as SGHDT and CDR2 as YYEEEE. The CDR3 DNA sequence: TGTGCCAGCAGCTTGGCGGCCGGGGGCGGACGTGGCTACACCTTC. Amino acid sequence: CASSLAAGGGRGYTF. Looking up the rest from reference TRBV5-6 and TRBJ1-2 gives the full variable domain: DAGVTQSPTHLIKTRGQQVTLRCSPKSGHDTVSWYQQALGQGPQFIFQYYEEEERQRGNFPDRFSGHQFPNYSSELNVNALLLGDSALYLCASSLAAGGGRGYTFGSGTRLTVV.

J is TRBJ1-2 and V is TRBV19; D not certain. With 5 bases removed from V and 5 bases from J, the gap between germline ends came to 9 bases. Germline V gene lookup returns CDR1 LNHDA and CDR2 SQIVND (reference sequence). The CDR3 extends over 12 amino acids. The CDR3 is CASSSSEYGYTF. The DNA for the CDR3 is TGTGCCAGTAGTTCGTCGGAATATGGCTACACCTTC.

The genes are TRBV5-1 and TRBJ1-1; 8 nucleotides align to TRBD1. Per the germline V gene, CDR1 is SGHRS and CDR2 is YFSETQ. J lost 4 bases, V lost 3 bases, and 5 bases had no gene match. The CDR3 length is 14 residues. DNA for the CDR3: TGCGCCAGCAGCTCCCAGGGGGCTGGCACTGAAGCTTTCTTT. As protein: CASSSQGAGTEAFF.

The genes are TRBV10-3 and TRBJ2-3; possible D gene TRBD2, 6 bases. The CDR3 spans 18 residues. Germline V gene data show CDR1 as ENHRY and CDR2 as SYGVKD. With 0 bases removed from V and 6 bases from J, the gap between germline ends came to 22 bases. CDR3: CAISESVSRTSISDTQYF. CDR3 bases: TGTGCCATCAGTGAGTCGGTTTCGAGAACTAGCATATCGGATACGCAGTATTTT.

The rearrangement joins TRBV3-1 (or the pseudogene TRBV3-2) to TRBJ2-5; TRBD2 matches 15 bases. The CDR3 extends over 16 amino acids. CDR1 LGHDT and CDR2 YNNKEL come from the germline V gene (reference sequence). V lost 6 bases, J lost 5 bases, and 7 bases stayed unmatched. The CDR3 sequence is CASSPGLAGGWETQYF. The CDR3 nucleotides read TGTGCCAGCAGTCCGGGACTAGCGGGAGGTTGGGAGACCCAGTACTTC.

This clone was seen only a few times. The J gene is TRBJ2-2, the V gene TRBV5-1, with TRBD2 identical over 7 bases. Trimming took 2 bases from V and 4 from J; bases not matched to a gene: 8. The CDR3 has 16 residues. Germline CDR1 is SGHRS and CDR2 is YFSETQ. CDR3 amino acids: CASSFSGGFITGELFF. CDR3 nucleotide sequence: TGCGCCAGCAGCTTTTCCGGGGGGTTCATCACCGGGGAGCTGTTTTTT.

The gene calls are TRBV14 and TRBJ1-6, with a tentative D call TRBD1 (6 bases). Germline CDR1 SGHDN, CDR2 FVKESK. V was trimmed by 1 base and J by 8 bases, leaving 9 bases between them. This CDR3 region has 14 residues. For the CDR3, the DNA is TGTGCCAGCAGCCAAGGCAGGGGTGATTCACCCCTCCACTTT. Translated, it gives CASSQGRGDSPLHF.

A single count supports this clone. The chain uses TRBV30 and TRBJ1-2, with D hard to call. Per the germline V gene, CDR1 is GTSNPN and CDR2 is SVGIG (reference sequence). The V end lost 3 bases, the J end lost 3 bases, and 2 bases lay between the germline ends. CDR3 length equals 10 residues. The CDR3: CAWSDYGYTF. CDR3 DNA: TGTGCCTGGAGCGACTATGGCTACACCTTC.

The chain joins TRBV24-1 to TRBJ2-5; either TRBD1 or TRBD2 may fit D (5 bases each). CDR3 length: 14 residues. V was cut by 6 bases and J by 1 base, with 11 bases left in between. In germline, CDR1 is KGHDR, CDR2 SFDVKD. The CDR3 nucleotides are TGTGCCACCAGTAAGGGACCACTCCAAGAGACCCAGTACTTC. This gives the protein CATSKGPLQETQYF.

The CDR3 spells CASMASSTDTQYF. CDR3 bases: TGTGCCAGCATGGCTTCTAGCACAGATACGCAGTATTTT. The chain carries TRBV9 and TRBJ2-3; D not certain. The germline V gene has CDR1 SGDLS and CDR2 YYNGEE. Trimming took 6 bases from V and 0 from J, leaving 8 bases between them. CDR3 length equals 13 residues.

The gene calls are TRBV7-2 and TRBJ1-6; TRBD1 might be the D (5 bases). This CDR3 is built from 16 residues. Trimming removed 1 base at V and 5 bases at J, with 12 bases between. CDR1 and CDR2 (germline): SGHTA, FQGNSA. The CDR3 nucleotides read TGTGCCAGCAGCTTAGAGGCGGGACCGAATAATTCACCCCTCCACTTT. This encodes CASSLEAGPNNSPLHF. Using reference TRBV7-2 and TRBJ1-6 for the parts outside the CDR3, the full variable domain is GAGVSQSPSNKVTEKGKDVELRCDPISGHTALYWYRQSLGQGLEFLIYFQGNSAPDKSGLPSDRFSAERTGGSVSTLTIQRTQQEDSAVYLCASSLEAGPNNSPLHFGNGTRLTVT.

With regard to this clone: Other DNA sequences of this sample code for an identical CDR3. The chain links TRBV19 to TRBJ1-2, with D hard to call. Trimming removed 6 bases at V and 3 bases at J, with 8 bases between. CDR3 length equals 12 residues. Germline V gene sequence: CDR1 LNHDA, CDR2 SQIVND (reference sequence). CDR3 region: CASSLRDYGYTF. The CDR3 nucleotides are TGTGCCAGTAGCCTGCGGGACTATGGCTACACCTTC. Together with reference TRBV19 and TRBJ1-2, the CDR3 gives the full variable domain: DGGITQSPKYLFRKEGQNVTLSCEQNLNHDAMYWYRQDPGQGLRLIYYSQIVNDFQKGDIAEGYSVSREKKESFPLTVTSAQKNPTAFYLCASSLRDYGYTFGSGTRLTVV.

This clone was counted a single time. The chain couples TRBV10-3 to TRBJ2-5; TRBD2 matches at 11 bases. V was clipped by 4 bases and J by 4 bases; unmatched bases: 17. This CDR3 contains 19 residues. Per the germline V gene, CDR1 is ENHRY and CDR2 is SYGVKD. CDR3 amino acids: CAISALPNSGGAVPETQYF. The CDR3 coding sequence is TGTGCCATCAGTGCTCTGCCGAATAGCGGGGGGGCCGTCCCAGAGACCCAGTACTTC.